This T cell receptor beta chain stems from a study of blood T cell repertoires in COVID-19. In the study overall: Italy, Spain and the United States were the sources of the convalescent and acute COVID-19 samples. The analysed material was cDNA or gDNA that came from T cells, B-cell-depleted T cells, or PBMCs.

Trimming removed 1 base at V and 1 base at J, with 8 bases between. The CDR3 is 14 amino acids. Germline V gene data show CDR1 as SGHTS and CDR2 as YDEGEE. In the authors' methods: The authors estimated nucleated cell counts from reference gene primer amplification. Sequencing was performed with immunoSEQ multiplex PCR; in TCRdb, only in-frame clones are kept and a portion is missing. That table furnishes V, J and clone size, whereas the DNA furnished D and trimming. This table holds approximately 260,000 clones, about 85% found once. The sequenced sample was peripheral blood. The source of this sequence is a man aged 55 to 70 who had recovered from COVID-19. The chain uses TRBV5-8 and TRBJ2-5, with D unresolved. The CDR3 coding sequence is TGTGCCAGCAGCTTGCATGGGCCCCAAGAGACCCAGTACTTC. It translates to CASSLHGPQETQYF.